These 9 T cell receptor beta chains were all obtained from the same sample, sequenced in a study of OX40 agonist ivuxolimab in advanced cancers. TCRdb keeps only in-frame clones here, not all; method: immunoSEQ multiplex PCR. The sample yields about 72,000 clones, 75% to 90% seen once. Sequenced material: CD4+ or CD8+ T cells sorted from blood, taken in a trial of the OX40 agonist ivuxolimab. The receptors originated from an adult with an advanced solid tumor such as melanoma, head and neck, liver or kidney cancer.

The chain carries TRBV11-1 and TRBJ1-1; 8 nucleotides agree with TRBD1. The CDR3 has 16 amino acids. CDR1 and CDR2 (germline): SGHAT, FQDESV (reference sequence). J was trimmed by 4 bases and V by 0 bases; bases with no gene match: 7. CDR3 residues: CASSLARTGYGTEAFF. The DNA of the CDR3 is TGTGCCAGCAGCTTAGCGCGGACAGGGTATGGCACTGAAGCTTTCTTT.

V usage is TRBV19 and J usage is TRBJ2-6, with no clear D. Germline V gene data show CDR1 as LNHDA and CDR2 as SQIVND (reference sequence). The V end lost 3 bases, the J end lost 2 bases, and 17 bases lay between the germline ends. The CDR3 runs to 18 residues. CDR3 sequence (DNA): TGTGCCAGTAGTATGAATCCGTTCTGGGAACCTGGGGCCAACGTCCTGACTTTC. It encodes CASSMNPFWEPGANVLTF.

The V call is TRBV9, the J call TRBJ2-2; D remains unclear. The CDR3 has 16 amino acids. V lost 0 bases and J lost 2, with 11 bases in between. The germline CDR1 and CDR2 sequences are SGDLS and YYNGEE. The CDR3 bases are TGTGCCAGCAGCGTAGTGATCGGACGTAACACCGGGGAGCTGTTTTTT. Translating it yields CASSVVIGRNTGELFF.

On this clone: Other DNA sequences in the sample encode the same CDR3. The CDR3 DNA reads as TGTGCCAGCAGCGTAGGGGTCGGGGGGGAGACCCAGTACTTC. Protein: CASSVGVGGETQYF. The rearrangement links TRBV9 to TRBJ2-5, with 7 positions matching TRBD2. This CDR3 has 14 amino acids. J lost 5 bases, V lost 0 bases, and 4 bases had no gene match. CDR1 and CDR2 (germline): SGDLS, YYNGEE.

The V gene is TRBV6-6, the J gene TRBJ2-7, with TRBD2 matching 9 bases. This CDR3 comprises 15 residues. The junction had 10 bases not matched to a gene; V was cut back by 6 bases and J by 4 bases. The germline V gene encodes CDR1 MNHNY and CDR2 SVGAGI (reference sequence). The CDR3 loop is CASSFASGAAYEQYF. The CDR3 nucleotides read TGTGCCAGCAGCTTCGCTAGCGGGGCCGCTTACGAGCAGTACTTC.

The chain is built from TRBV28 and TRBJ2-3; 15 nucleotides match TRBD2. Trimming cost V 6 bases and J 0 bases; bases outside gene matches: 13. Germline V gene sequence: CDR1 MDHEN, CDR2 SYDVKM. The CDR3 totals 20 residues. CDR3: CASSSYGLAGGGASTDTQYF. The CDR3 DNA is TGTGCCAGCAGCTCCTATGGACTAGCGGGAGGGGGGGCTAGCACAGATACGCAGTATTTT. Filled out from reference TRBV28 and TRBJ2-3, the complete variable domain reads DVKVTQSSRYLVKRTGEKVFLECVQDMDHENMFWYRQDPGLGLRLIYFSYDVKMKEKGDIPEGYSVSREKKERFSLILESASTNQTSMYLCASSSYGLAGGGASTDTQYFGPGTRLTVL.

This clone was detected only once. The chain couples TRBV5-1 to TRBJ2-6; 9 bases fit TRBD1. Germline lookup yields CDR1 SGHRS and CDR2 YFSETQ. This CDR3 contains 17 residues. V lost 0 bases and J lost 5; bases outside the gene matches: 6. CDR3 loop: CASSLDGQGSWANVLTF. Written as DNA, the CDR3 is TGCGCCAGCAGCTTGGACGGACAGGGGTCTTGGGCCAACGTCCTGACTTTC.

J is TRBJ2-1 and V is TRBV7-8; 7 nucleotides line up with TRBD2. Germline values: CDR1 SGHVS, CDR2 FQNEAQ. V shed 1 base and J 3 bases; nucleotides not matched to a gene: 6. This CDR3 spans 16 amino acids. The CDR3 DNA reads TGTGCCAGCAGCTTAGGCCCCGGGAGGATCTACAATGAGCAGTTCTTC. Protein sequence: CASSLGPGRIYNEQFF.

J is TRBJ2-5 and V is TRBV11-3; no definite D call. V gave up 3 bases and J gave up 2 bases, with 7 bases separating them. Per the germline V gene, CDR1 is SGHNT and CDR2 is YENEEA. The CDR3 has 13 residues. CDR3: CASSFNSQETQYF. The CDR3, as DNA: TGTGCCAGCAGCTTTAACAGTCAAGAGACCCAGTACTTC.